The clone carrying this T cell receptor (beta chain) showed up many times. Its antigen remains unidentified. This entry comes from a study of T-cell reconstitution after alpha-beta-depleted transplantation in children. Overall study findings and caveats: By one year post-transplant, T-cell counts and diversity largely arose from T cells that were newly produced. About two months after transplant, alpha-beta T cells reportedly came from several hundred expanded graft clones.

Library preparation (for TCRbeta) was performed with unique molecular identifiers. Each CDR3 protein is one row after TCRdb ran MiXCR on the PCR reads. The sample consists of hundreds of thousands of distinct CDR3 sequences, roughly 8.2% of them appearing once. The germline gives CDR1 LNHDA, CDR2 SQIVND (reference sequence). With 7 bases removed from V and 11 bases from J, the gap between germline ends came to 14 bases. There are 11 residues in the CDR3. The receptor comes from a male patient between 5 and 17 years old who had a stem cell transplant for acute lymphoblastic leukemia, so the T cells may come from the graft donor. The chain combines TRBV19 with TRBJ1-2; possibly TRBD1 for D (6 bases). The sequencing here drew on PBMCs, mostly from graft donor cells, taken 180 days after TCRalphabeta/CD19-depleted stem cell transplant. Here the CDR3 DNA reads TGTGCCAGTACCGGGGGCCGAGGTTACACCTTC. This gives the protein CASTGGRGYTF.